These T cell receptor beta chains were read from a single sample in a study of T-cell memory formation after mild COVID-19. MiXCR, run by TCRdb on the 5' RACE reads, gives a single entry per CDR3 protein. The data contain about 350,000 distinct CDR3 sequences, approximately 15% of them singletons. Specimen: PBMCs or a T cell subset sorted from them (not recorded which). Receptors originate from a man aged 18 to 30 who had mild COVID-19 (a few samples of this study predate the infection). Cell type and time point are not known. The CDR3 runs from the conserved cysteine through the conserved F or W. The D gene is left open where the match is weak. Clone size is shown for a subset of rows, as once, few, many or a class of expanded clone.

V gene	D gene	clone size	J gene	CDR3 protein	CDR3 DNA
TRBV6-5	NA	many	TRBJ1-2	CASSFELQGIYGYTF	TGTGCCAGCAGTTTCGAATTACAGGGCATCTATGGCTACACCTTC
TRBV7-2	NA	NA	TRBJ2-2	CASSLSSGELFF	TGTGCCAGCAGCTTAAGCTCCGGGGAGCTGTTTTTT
TRBV19	TRBD1	NA	TRBJ1-5	CASSRAGTGAYNQPQHF	TGTGCCAGTTCCAGAGCCGGGACAGGGGCCTACAATCAGCCCCAGCATTTT
TRBV28	NA	NA	TRBJ2-2	CASKERWATGELFF	TGTGCCAGCAAGGAGAGGTGGGCCACCGGGGAGCTGTTTTTT
TRBV20-1	TRBD1	NA	TRBJ1-1	CSATTPTGRNTEAFF	TGCAGTGCTACCACCCCGACAGGGAGGAACACTGAAGCTTTCTTT
TRBV27	TRBD2	many	TRBJ2-5	CASRRLAGGSQETQYF	TGTGCCAGCAGGCGACTAGCGGGGGGCAGCCAAGAGACCCAGTACTTC
TRBV5-1	NA	NA	TRBJ2-7	CASSLTGNSYEQYF	TGCGCCAGCAGCTTGACAGGGAACTCCTACGAGCAGTACTTC
TRBV30	TRBD1	NA	TRBJ1-1	CACTRGQGVSEAFF	TGTGCCTGCACCAGAGGGCAGGGGGTCTCTGAAGCTTTCTTT
TRBV9	TRBD1	NA	TRBJ2-7	CASSVEGGWSYEQYF	TGTGCCAGCAGCGTAGAAGGGGGCTGGTCCTACGAGCAGTACTTC
TRBV20-1	TRBD2	few	TRBJ2-5	CSARDRRLAGGQETQYF	TGCAGTGCTAGAGATCGTCGGCTAGCGGGGGGACAAGAGACCCAGTACTTC
TRBV12-3/TRBV12-4	NA	NA	TRBJ1-5	CASSFMGGEGQPQHF	TGTGCCAGCAGTTTTATGGGCGGAGAAGGGCAGCCCCAGCATTTT
TRBV9	TRBD1	few	TRBJ1-2	CASRGQGKDGYTF	TGTGCCAGCAGAGGACAGGGAAAGGATGGCTACACCTTC
TRBV9	TRBD2	NA	TRBJ2-3	CASSPPGGFGTDTQYF	TGTGCCAGCAGCCCCCCGGGGGGATTTGGCACAGATACGCAGTATTTT
TRBV7-2	NA	many	TRBJ2-5	CASSPRVGGQETQYF	TGTGCCAGCAGCCCCCGTGTAGGGGGCCAAGAGACCCAGTACTTC
TRBV9	NA	few	TRBJ1-1	CASSVASGTNREAFF	TGTGCCAGCAGCGTAGCATCGGGGACAAACCGTGAAGCTTTCTTT
TRBV6-5	NA	few	TRBJ1-1	CASNSWGSTEAFF	TGTGCCAGCAATTCATGGGGGTCGACTGAAGCTTTCTTT
TRBV20-1	NA	NA	TRBJ2-5	CSASIVLTVETQYF	TGCAGTGCTAGTATCGTTCTTACGGTGGAGACCCAGTACTTC
TRBV6-1	NA	NA	TRBJ2-1	CASSDSLWGSDEQFF	TGTGCCAGCAGTGACTCCTTGTGGGGAAGCGATGAGCAGTTCTTC
TRBV7-2	NA	NA	TRBJ2-3	CASSLASGDTQYF	TGTGCCAGCAGCTTAGCTAGCGGCGATACGCAGTATTTT
TRBV7-6	TRBD1	NA	TRBJ2-2	CASSPTGGANLNTGELFF	TGTGCCAGCAGCCCCACAGGGGGAGCGAATTTGAACACCGGGGAGCTGTTTTTT
TRBV2	NA	few	TRBJ1-6	CARGQDNSPLHF	TGTGCCCGCGGACAAGATAATTCACCCCTCCACTTT
TRBV7-9	TRBD1	NA	TRBJ1-5	CASSSSQGYQPQHF	TGTGCCAGCAGCTCATCACAGGGGTATCAGCCCCAGCATTTT
TRBV7-2	TRBD2	few	TRBJ2-1	CASTSGTNNEQFF	TGTGCCAGCACCTCCGGGACTAACAATGAGCAGTTCTTC
TRBV7-9	NA	many	TRBJ2-7	CASSTGGYEQYF	TGTGCCAGCAGCACCGGGGGCTACGAGCAGTACTTC
TRBV6-5	NA	few	TRBJ1-6	CASSYSITSPLHF	TGTGCCAGCAGTTACTCGATTACGTCACCCCTCCACTTT
TRBV28	NA	NA	TRBJ2-6	CASGGQPFSGANVLTF	TGTGCCAGCGGTGGACAGCCGTTTTCTGGGGCCAACGTCCTGACTTTC
TRBV10-3	TRBD1	few	TRBJ1-1	CAIREGQEAFF	TGTGCCATCAGGGAGGGACAGGAAGCTTTCTTT
TRBV5-1	NA	NA	TRBJ2-5	CASSPDPRETQYF	TGCGCCAGCAGCCCAGACCCACGTGAGACCCAGTACTTC
TRBV27	NA	NA	TRBJ2-5	CASSFRRGRETQYF	TGTGCCAGCAGTTTCAGGCGTGGCAGGGAGACCCAGTACTTC
TRBV7-2	TRBD1	NA	TRBJ2-3	CASRRQGVGTDTQYF	TGTGCCAGCAGACGACAGGGGGTCGGGACAGATACGCAGTATTTT
TRBV6-5	NA	NA	TRBJ2-3	CASSYGQDTDTQYF	TGTGCCAGCAGTTATGGACAAGACACAGATACGCAGTATTTT
TRBV4-3	NA	many	TRBJ1-1	CASSQGGRNTEAFF	TGCGCCAGCAGCCAGGGGGGCCGGAACACTGAAGCTTTCTTT
TRBV27	NA	few	TRBJ2-5	CASSSNKYQETQYF	TGTGCCAGCAGCTCAAACAAGTACCAAGAGACCCAGTACTTC
TRBV20-1	NA	few	TRBJ1-2	CSATQNYGYTF	TGCAGTGCTACCCAGAACTATGGCTACACCTTC
TRBV20-1	NA	few	TRBJ2-1	CSAYVGSMGNNEQFF	TGCAGTGCTTACGTAGGTTCGATGGGGAACAATGAGCAGTTCTTC
TRBV5-1	NA	NA	TRBJ2-2	CASSFQGGGELFF	TGCGCCAGCAGCTTCCAGGGCGGCGGGGAGCTGTTTTTT
TRBV7-3	NA	NA	TRBJ2-5	CASSRTVEETQYF	TGTGCCAGCAGCCGGACAGTAGAAGAGACCCAGTACTTC
TRBV7-9	NA	few	TRBJ1-2	CASSVAERGSNGYTF	TGTGCCAGCAGCGTAGCCGAACGGGGGTCTAATGGCTACACCTTC
TRBV5-1	NA	NA	TRBJ1-2	CASSLSLQGNGYTF	TGCGCCAGCAGCTTGAGCCTACAGGGAAATGGCTACACCTTC
TRBV10-3	NA	NA	TRBJ1-1	CATRPQLGNTEAFF	TGTGCCACGCGCCCTCAATTAGGGAACACTGAAGCTTTCTTT
TRBV6-5	NA	NA	TRBJ2-3	CASSYRVGDTQYF	TGTGCCAGCAGTTACAGGGTAGGAGATACGCAGTATTTT
TRBV4-1	TRBD1	once	TRBJ2-6	CASSQQGAAGANVLTF	TGCGCCAGCAGCCAGCAGGGGGCAGCTGGGGCCAACGTCCTGACTTTC
TRBV3-1	NA	few	TRBJ2-3	CASSPTSTGTQYF	TGTGCCAGCAGCCCCACATCCACCGGAACGCAGTATTTT
TRBV7-2	NA	NA	TRBJ1-6	CASSSTGSSPLHF	TGTGCCAGCAGCTCGACCGGCTCTTCACCCCTCCACTTT
TRBV5-1	NA	few	TRBJ2-3	CASSFRGGADTQYF	TGCGCCAGCAGCTTCAGGGGGGGCGCAGATACGCAGTATTTT
TRBV5-1	NA	NA	TRBJ2-5	CASSSINQETQYF	TGCGCCAGCAGCTCAATAAACCAAGAGACCCAGTACTTC
TRBV3-1	NA	NA	TRBJ1-1	CASSQEPGRWFAEAFF	TGTGCCAGCAGCCAAGAGCCGGGACGGTGGTTCGCTGAAGCTTTCTTT
TRBV25-1	NA	few	TRBJ2-3	CASSGLVGADTQYF	TGTGCCAGCAGTGGCTTAGTGGGGGCAGATACGCAGTATTTT
TRBV6-2/TRBV6-3	NA	NA	TRBJ2-2	CASSYVGDGRPSITGELFF	TGTGCCAGCAGTTACGTGGGGGATGGACGGCCCTCGATCACCGGGGAGCTGTTTTTT
TRBV11-2	TRBD2	NA	TRBJ2-3	CASSFTSGGDTDTQYF	TGTGCCAGCAGTTTCACTAGCGGGGGGGACACAGATACGCAGTATTTT
TRBV5-1	TRBD2	NA	TRBJ2-1	CASSTLPGGSYNEQFF	TGCGCCAGCAGCACCCTTCCGGGGGGCTCCTACAATGAGCAGTTCTTC
TRBV2	NA	NA	TRBJ2-2	CASRSWGELFF	TGTGCCAGCAGGTCGTGGGGGGAGCTGTTTTTT
TRBV29-1	NA	few	TRBJ1-1	CSVALTAEAFF	TGCAGCGTCGCTCTTACAGCTGAAGCTTTCTTT
TRBV6-2/TRBV6-3	NA	few	TRBJ2-1	CASSRLRANEQFF	TGTGCCAGCAGCCGCCTTAGGGCCAATGAGCAGTTCTTC
TRBV12-5	NA	NA	TRBJ2-1	CASGQYNEQFF	TGTGCTAGTGGGCAGTACAATGAGCAGTTCTTC